In its sample, the clone carrying this T cell receptor (beta chain) was seen many times. This specimen belongs to a study of blood T cell repertoires in COVID-19. Study in general: Italy, Spain and the United States were the sources of the convalescent and acute COVID-19 samples. From T cells, B-cell-depleted T cells, or PBMCs came the material, which was cDNA or gDNA.

CDR1 and CDR2 from the germline V gene are MDHEN and SYDVKM. The CDR3 length is 13 residues. Trimming cost V 8 bases and J 0 bases; bases outside gene matches: 3. Original data processing: Amplification with reference gene primers provided the estimates of nucleated cell counts. Method: immunoSEQ multiplex PCR; TCRdb's copy keeps in-frame clones and lacks some. V and J calls plus clone size are reproduced from that table; the DNA served to infer D and trimming. Of 300,000 to 400,000 clones in the sample, around 87% were seen once. The V gene is TRBV28, the J gene TRBJ2-7; TRBD1 aligns across 8 bases. This receptor was obtained from a man aged 50 or older with active or convalescent COVID-19. The sequencing input was peripheral blood. The CDR3 is CASQGAPSYEQYF. CDR3 in DNA: TGTGCCAGCCAGGGGGCCCCCTCCTACGAGCAGTACTTC.